Ten or more counts support the clone carrying this TCR beta chain. TCRdb re-called the 5' RACE reads with MiXCR, one entry per CDR3 protein. The sample shows about 200,000 distinct CDR3 sequences, roughly 3% of them seen only once. The data belong to a study of T cells after yellow fever vaccination. V lost 6 bases to trimming and J lost 0 bases, with 8 bases between them. Germline lookup yields CDR1 MNHEY and CDR2 SVGAGI. This CDR3 is built from 13 residues. J is TRBJ1-2 and V is TRBV6-5, with D unresolved. This clonotype originated in a man younger than 35 who received the YFV17D yellow fever vaccine. This specimen consisted of CD4+ T cells sorted from PBMCs, obtained 10 days after the yellow fever booster vaccination. This CDR3 is CASSQLANYGYTF. As DNA, the CDR3 is TGTGCCAGCAGCCAACTCGCTAACTATGGCTACACCTTC.